This T cell receptor (beta chain) was captured in a study of cytomegalovirus exposure and HLA in healthy donors. The study, taken as a whole, reports: Investigators reported 164 TCR beta chains as tied to cytomegalovirus.

This CDR3 region has 12 residues. Between the trimmed V and J ends, which lost 7 bases and 2 bases, there was a span of 12 bases. Per germline, CDR1 SQVTM and CDR2 ANQGSEA. The PCR ran on 60 Vbeta and 13 Jbeta primers. Only in-frame clones appear in the TCRdb table, and some are missing; sequencing was by immunoSEQ multiplex PCR. The repertoire shows fewer than 250,000 clones; the top ten hold around 0.95%. Concerning this clone: Antigen: not known.

V usage is TRBV29-1 and J usage is TRBJ2-7, with D perhaps matching TRBD1 (6 bases). This TCR was recovered from a woman aged 25 to 39 in good health and CMV-seropositive. Sequenced: PBMCs. Written as DNA, the CDR3 is TGCAGCGCCCGCCGGGACACCTACGAGCAGTACTTC. This sequence encodes CSARRDTYEQYF.